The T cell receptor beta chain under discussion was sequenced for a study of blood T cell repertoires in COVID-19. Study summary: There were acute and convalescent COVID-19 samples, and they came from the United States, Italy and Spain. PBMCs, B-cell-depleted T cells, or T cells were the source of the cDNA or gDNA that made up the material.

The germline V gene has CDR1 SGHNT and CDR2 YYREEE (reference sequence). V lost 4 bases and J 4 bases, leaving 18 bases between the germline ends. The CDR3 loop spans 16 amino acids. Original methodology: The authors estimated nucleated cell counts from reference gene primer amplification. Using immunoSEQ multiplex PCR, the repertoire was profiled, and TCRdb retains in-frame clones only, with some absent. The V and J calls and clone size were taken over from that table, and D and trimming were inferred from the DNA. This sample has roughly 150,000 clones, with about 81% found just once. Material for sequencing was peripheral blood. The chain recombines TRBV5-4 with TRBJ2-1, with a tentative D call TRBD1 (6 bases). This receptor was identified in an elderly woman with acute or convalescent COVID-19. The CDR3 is CASSLNPGQIYNEQFF. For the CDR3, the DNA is TGTGCCAGCAGCCTTAACCCCGGACAGATTTACAATGAGCAGTTCTTC.